The source of this TCR beta chain is a study of OX40 agonist ivuxolimab in advanced cancers. Study overall: Of the participants, roughly 40% had some prior anti-PD-1, anti-PD-L1 or anti-CTLA-4 therapy, which was allowed.

Notes on this clone: Its antigen is as yet unknown.

The repertoire was sequenced with immunoSEQ multiplex PCR; TCRdb's copy has only in-frame clones and lacks some. The table has about 79,000 clones, approximately 91% seen once; the top ten hold roughly 13%. Study-level points and caveats: Expansion of clones was among the lowest in partial responders at 0.1-3.0 mg/kg. The CD4+ and CD8+ T cells in the blood had expanded clonally by week 6 at 0.1 to 3.0 mg/kg.

The specimen was CD4+ or CD8+ T cells sorted from blood, collected in a trial of the OX40 agonist ivuxolimab. The sequence came from an adult with an advanced solid tumor such as melanoma, head and neck, liver or kidney cancer.

The CDR3 sequence: CASSEISGGYEQYF. The DNA for the CDR3 is TGCGCCAGCAGTGAGATAAGTGGGGGATACGAGCAGTACTTC. The genes are TRBV10-2 and TRBJ2-7; TRBD1 or TRBD2 may be the D gene (5 bases each). In germline, CDR1 is WSHSY, CDR2 SAAADI. This CDR3 contains 14 residues. Trimming shortened V by 2 bases and J by 4 bases, and 12 bases separated the two germline ends.